This TCR beta chain was recovered during a study of cytomegalovirus exposure and HLA in healthy donors (dated by TCRdb to about 2017). With regard to the full study: An earlier analysis of some 550 of the donors reported more than 250 Gb of sequence data and some 120 million unique TCR beta sequences from roughly 180 million T cells. An early release covering more than 500 HLA-typed donors comprised about 300 gigabases of sequencing data and 85 million to 100 million unique TCR sequences. Of the approximately 400 genotyped donors, approximately 83% fell in the genetic ancestry cluster associated with self-reported Caucasian donors. The study aimed to test whether signatures of past pathogen exposure could be identified by cataloging public T cell receptors. The study profiled the T cell repertoires of under 700 subjects by immunosequencing and related them to cytomegalovirus serostatus. Besides the first cohort of under 700 subjects, a separate validation cohort made up of 120 or so different subjects was used. To predict cytomegalovirus infection status, the study brought together high-throughput TCR immunosequencing, statistical association of individual TCRs with disease status, and machine learning. In a later analysis, previously published TCR beta repertoires from 666 donors were re-analyzed and high-resolution HLA genotyping was added so that TCR occurrence patterns could be studied. Rather than drawing on any new phenotypic data, the later analysis identified candidate immune exposures from TCR beta sequences and the way those sequences occurred across donors. In an earlier analysis of roughly 580 of the donors, high-throughput TCR beta sequencing was used to judge whether each TCR beta V gene segment behaved as functional or pseudogenic. Donor age, sex, ethnicity and CMV serostatus were compiled alongside the repertoire data. A later genetic analysis took genome-wide SNP genotypes for 398 of the 666 donors and used that subset as a discovery cohort. All discovery cohort repertoires had been generated on a single sequencing platform. HLA typing covered class I and class II loci at four-digit resolution. Typing coverage differed by locus: A, B, C, DRB1 and DQB1 were typed in about 620-630 donors, DQA1 in 522, DPA1 in some 610, and DPB1 in 450 to 490. Because of strong linkage in the cohort, roughly five DR-DQ haplotypes were treated as single units for association and clustering. On average, about 240,000 unique TCR beta nucleotide sequences were sequenced per donor among about 400 genotyped donors of the cohort, with roughly 18% of those sequences being non-productive.

The CDR3 runs 12 amino acids, cysteine and phenylalanine included. This entry keeps only the CDR3 DNA: 36 bases, framed from base 1. V loses 5 bases, J loses 6 bases, and the germline ends lie 10 bases apart. The germline V gene yields MGHRA for CDR1 and YSYEKL for CDR2. What the authors observed across the whole study: Broadly in line with IMGT annotations, most TCR beta V segments showed up in productive rearrangements about 90% or about 30% of the time in an earlier analysis of 587 of the donors. For the cohort, immune exposure information was limited to CMV serostatus. In the study, roughly 160 TCR beta chains were listed as associated with cytomegalovirus. In a later genetic analysis, fewer N-insertions in productive TCRs were reported among donors in an Asian-associated ancestry cluster than the roughly 700-donor mean. The authors suggested that the approach could potentially be extended to other disease states and immunological phenotypes. According to a later analysis, TCR association rates differed among HLA loci, with DRB1 alleles showing the most associated TCRs and HLA-C alleles showing the fewest. Roughly uniform sequencing depth across donors was assumed in presence/absence analyses, although this assumption may not hold. Some IMGT-functional V segments, including TRBV6-2 and TRBV6-3, could not be distinguished by the 87-base-pair reads and were therefore excluded. Correlated functional status among segregating V segments might be attributable to linkage disequilibrium, but an unknown experimental factor could not be ruled out. According to a later analysis, parvovirus B19, influenza, CMV and Epstein-Barr virus appeared linked to several top co-occurrence clusters. Because HLA typing was missing for some donors at each locus, association tests included only the typed subset. In a later analysis, more than 15,000 TCR beta sequences were associated with specific HLA alleles at a false discovery rate of 0.05. The cohort was sequenced for TCR beta chains only, and without alpha or paired-chain data the features that could be detected were limited. When HLA alleles, especially DR and DQ, strongly co-occurred, TCR associations were difficult to assign to individual alleles. A group of highly shared sequence variants was considered likely to be a technical artifact of the sequencing pipeline. The classifier was reported to diagnose cytomegalovirus status with high specificity and sensitivity in both the original cohort and the validation cohort. V-gene and J-gene trimming of TCR beta chains was associated with a missense DCLRE1C variant in a later genetic analysis, and the association was replicated in an independent cohort. Three of the identified cytomegalovirus-associated TCR beta chains were confirmed in vitro to be specific for cytomegalovirus antigens. In a later analysis, HLA-associated TCR beta chains showed more clonal expansion and lower generation probabilities than non-associated chains that were equally common. According to a later analysis, most CMV-associated TCR beta chains appeared to be HLA-restricted, and the HLA associations seemed to be driven largely by CMV exposure. Most TCR sequences were seen in very few donors, while some public TCRs were found in many individuals. The earlier analysis of 587 of the donors excluded roughly 17 rarely observed V segments, including chromosome 9 orphons, because counts were too low. A further reported finding was that TCR beta sequences accurately predicted the HLA-A and HLA-B alleles for most subjects in the first cohort.

Turning to this clone: Its antigen has not been determined. Base-call qualities are not available, and no considerably larger clone is one nucleotide away.

The method was the immunoSEQ multiplex PCR assay. The multiplex PCR relied on a mix of 60 forward primers for TCR Vbeta segments and 13 reverse primers for TCR Jbeta segments. The CDR3 region of rearranged TCR beta genes was amplified from genomic DNA with a multiplex PCR assay. On the Illumina HiSeq System, the amplified TCR beta libraries were sequenced as 87-base-pair reads. The study's own analysis went as follows. Across the 500 to 750 repertoires, a later analysis counted around 80 million unique TCR beta chains, around 11 million of which were shared by at least two donors. Raw reads were error-corrected and collapsed into unique sequences by a nearest-neighbor algorithm in which closely related sequences were merged to remove PCR and sequencing errors. V, D and J gene segments were assigned by aligning CDR3 sequences to IMGT reference sequences. For a sequence to be retained, a match of at least six nucleotides to both a V gene segment and a J gene segment was required. Rearrangements were called productive when the CDR3 lacked stop codons and stayed in frame with V and J; all others were non-productive. Following IMGT convention, CDR3 was defined as the stretch from the second conserved V-encoded cysteine up to the conserved J-encoded phenylalanine. The earlier analysis of 500 to 650 of the donors excluded any sequence lacking an unambiguous match to a single V gene segment. An earlier analysis of under 750 of the donors called V segments functional above 56.7% productive rearrangements and segregating when the between-donor standard deviation exceeded 5%. A statistical classification framework was built to diagnose cytomegalovirus status from the catalog of TCR beta chain sequences. In a later analysis, TCR nucleotide sequences were compared against IMGT/GENE-DB human TR gene sequences so that V and J genes could be assigned. The TCRdist pipeline was used in a later analysis to assign CDR3 sequences and most-parsimonious VDJ recombination scenarios. A later analysis defined each TCR beta chain by its CDR3 amino acid sequence plus V-gene family, and excluded reads lacking a unique V-gene family. A later analysis removed several hundred highly shared, low-generation-probability nucleotide sequences to deal with suspected cross-contamination and a sequencing artifact. In a later analysis, a clonal expansion index for each public chain was calculated from normalized within-repertoire ranks of inferred template counts. In a later analysis, generation probabilities were computed using a VDJ recombination model fitted to out-of-frame rearrangements, and the results were checked against IGoR. Hypergeometric tests were used in a later analysis to score TCR-TCR, TCR-HLA and TCR-CMV co-occurrence, with a repertoire-size bias correction applied to the TCR pairs. To estimate false discovery rates, a later analysis permuted the HLA or CMV assignments 20 times. In a later analysis, co-occurring TCRs were grouped using DBSCAN, with TCRdist sequence similarity added in when clustering inside HLA-allele-positive subsets. For co-occurrence clustering, repertoires with fewer than 30,000 or more than 120,000 public chains were excluded, along with roughly 5 repertoires with anomalous nucleotide sharing. As stored in TCRdb, this immuneACCESS dataset retains in-frame rearrangements with V and J assigned. A fraction of the clones does not appear; measured against another copy, unresolved V genes explain less than half of the discrepancy, and the remainder lacks a known reason. The V and J calls and clone size come from that table; D and trimming were worked out from the DNA. The sample profile shows approximately 170,000 clones; roughly 80% of them were found once. The top ten clones comprise 1.5% to 2% of the sample.

The cohort comprised 670 or so healthy bone marrow donors. All cohort members were sampled while nominally healthy, although unrecorded immune exposures were likely present. The donor was CMV seronegative and was included in the group of approximately 350 seronegative cohort members. A peripheral blood sample was provided by each donor, and peripheral blood mononuclear cells were used for TCR beta sequencing. Genomic DNA was extracted from the blood cell samples with the Qiagen DNeasy Blood Extraction Kit. The sequence is built from TRBV4-1 and TRBJ1-1; the D gene remains uncertain. Sequencing was carried out using PBMCs. The receptor was derived from a woman aged 18 to 35 in good health and CMV-seronegative. The CDR3 has the sequence CASSAVGAEAFF. The DNA reads as follows: TGCGCCAGCAGCGCGGTTGGAGCTGAAGCTTTCTTT.